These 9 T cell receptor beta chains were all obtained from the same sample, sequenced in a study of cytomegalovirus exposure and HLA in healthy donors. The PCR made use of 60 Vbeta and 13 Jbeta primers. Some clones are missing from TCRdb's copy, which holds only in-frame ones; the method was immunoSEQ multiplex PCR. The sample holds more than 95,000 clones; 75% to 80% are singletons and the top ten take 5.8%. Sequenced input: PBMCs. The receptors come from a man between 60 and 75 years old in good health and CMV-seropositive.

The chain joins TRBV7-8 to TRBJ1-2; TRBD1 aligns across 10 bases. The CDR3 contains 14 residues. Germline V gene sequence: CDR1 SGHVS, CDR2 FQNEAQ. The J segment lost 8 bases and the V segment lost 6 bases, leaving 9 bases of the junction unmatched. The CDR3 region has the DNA TGTGCCAGCAGTCGCCGTGGGACAGGGGACGGCTACACCTTC. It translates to CASSRRGTGDGYTF.

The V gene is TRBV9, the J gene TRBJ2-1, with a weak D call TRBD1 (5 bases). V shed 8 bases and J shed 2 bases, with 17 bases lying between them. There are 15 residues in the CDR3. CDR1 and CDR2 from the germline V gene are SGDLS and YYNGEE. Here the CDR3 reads CASHPLRVTYNEQFF. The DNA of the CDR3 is TGTGCCAGTCATCCCCTCAGGGTTACCTACAATGAGCAGTTCTTC.

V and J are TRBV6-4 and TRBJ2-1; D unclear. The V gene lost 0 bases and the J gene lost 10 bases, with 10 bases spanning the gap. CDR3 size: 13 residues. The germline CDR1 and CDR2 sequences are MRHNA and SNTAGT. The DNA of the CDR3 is TGTGCCAGCAGTGACTCCCCCCCAGCGGAGCAGTTCTTC. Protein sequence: CASSDSPPAEQFF.

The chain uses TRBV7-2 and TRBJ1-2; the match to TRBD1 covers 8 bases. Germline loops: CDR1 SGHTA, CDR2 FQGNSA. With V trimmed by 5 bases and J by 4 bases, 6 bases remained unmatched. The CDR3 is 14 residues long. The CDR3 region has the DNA TGTGCCAGCAGCCTCTTGACAGGGGCCTATGGCTACACCTTC. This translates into CASSLLTGAYGYTF.

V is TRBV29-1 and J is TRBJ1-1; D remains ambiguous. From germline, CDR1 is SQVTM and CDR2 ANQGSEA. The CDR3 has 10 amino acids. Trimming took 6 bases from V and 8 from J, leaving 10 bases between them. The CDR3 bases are TGCAGCGTCCAGCGGAAAGAAGCTTTCTTT. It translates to CSVQRKEAFF.

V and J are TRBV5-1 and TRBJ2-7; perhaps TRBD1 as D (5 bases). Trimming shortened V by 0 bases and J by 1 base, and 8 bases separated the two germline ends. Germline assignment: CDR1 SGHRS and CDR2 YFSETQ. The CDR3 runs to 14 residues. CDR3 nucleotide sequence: TGCGCCAGCAGCTTGGTTCCAGGGTCCTACGAGCAGTACTTC. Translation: CASSLVPGSYEQYF. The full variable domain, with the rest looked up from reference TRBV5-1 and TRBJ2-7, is KAGVTQTPRYLIKTRGQQVTLSCSPISGHRSVSWYQQTPGQGLQFLFEYFSETQRNKGNFPGRFSGRQFSNSRSEMNVSTLELGDSALYLCASSLVPGSYEQYFGPGTRLTVT.

The CDR3 spells CASSPADREYEQYF. CDR3 nucleotides: TGTGCCAGCAGCCCGGCCGACAGGGAGTACGAGCAGTACTTC. The chain combines TRBV7-9 with TRBJ2-7, with 7 bases identical to TRBD1. Germline CDR1 SEHNR, CDR2 FQNEAQ (reference sequence). Trimming removed 5 bases from V and 4 bases from J; junction bases left unmatched: 8. CDR3 size: 14 residues.

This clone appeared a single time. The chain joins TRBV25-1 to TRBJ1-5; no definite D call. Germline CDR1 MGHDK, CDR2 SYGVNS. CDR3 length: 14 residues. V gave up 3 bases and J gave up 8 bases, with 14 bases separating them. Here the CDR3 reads CASSEAIFTEPQHF. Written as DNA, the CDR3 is TGTGCCAGCAGTGAGGCCATTTTCACAGAGCCCCAGCATTTT.

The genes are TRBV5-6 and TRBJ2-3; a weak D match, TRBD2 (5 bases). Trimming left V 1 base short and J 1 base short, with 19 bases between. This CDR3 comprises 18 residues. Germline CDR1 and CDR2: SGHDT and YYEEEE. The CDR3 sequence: CASSLIGLPRMRTDTQYF. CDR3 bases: TGTGCCAGCAGCTTGATCGGACTCCCGAGGATGCGCACAGATACGCAGTATTTT.